This is a list of T cell receptor beta chains from one sample in a study of blood T cell repertoires in COVID-19. Clones were sequenced by immunoSEQ multiplex PCR, and TCRdb holds only the in-frame ones, with some missing. Of 500,000 to 600,000 clones listed, about 88% are singletons. The sequenced sample was peripheral blood. The receptors shown here come from a woman in her forties or fifties with COVID-19, enrolled during active disease. The CDR3 runs from the conserved cysteine through the conserved F or W. A D gene is named only where the DNA matches it firmly. Size is stated for part of the rows, as once, few or many counts, or as a class when the clone is expanded.

>-|TRBJ2-1|TRBV25-1|-
CASGSGYLAREQFF
TGTGCCAGCGGAAGCGGATACTTGGCGCGGGAGCAGTTCTTC
>TRBD1|TRBJ1-2|TRBV15|-
CATSRAGGGYGYTF
TGTGCCACCAGCAGAGCAGGGGGCGGCTATGGCTACACCTTC
>-|TRBJ1-1|TRBV18|-
CASSPGRDTEAFF
TGTGCCAGCTCACCGGGGAGGGACACTGAAGCTTTCTTT
>-|TRBJ2-2|TRBV6-2/TRBV6-3|-
CASSYQRQRELFF
TGTGCCAGCAGTTATCAGCGGCAGAGGGAGCTGTTTTTT
>-|TRBJ1-1|TRBV5-4|once
CASNTNTEAFF
TGTGCCAGCAACACGAACACTGAAGCTTTCTTT
>TRBD2|TRBJ2-1|TRBV24-1|once
CATSERTSISSSYNEQFF
TGTGCCACCAGTGAGCGGACTAGTATATCGAGCTCCTACAATGAGCAGTTCTTC
>TRBD1|TRBJ1-1|TRBV19|-
CASSGQLNTEAFF
TGTGCCAGTTCGGGACAGTTGAACACTGAAGCTTTCTTT
>-|TRBJ1-2|TRBV9|-
CASSVGGWGYTF
TGTGCCAGCAGCGTCGGGGGTTGGGGCTACACCTTC
>-|TRBJ1-1|TRBV7-8|-
CASSDWGREAEAFF
TGTGCCAGCAGCGACTGGGGCAGGGAAGCTGAAGCTTTCTTT
>-|TRBJ2-3|TRBV6-5|-
CASSRTGPTDTQYF
TGTGCCAGCAGCCGAACAGGGCCCACAGATACGCAGTATTTT
>-|TRBJ1-2|TRBV27|-
CASRDGPQGYSGYTF
TGTGCCAGCAGGGACGGGCCTCAGGGCTATTCGGGCTACACCTTC
>-|TRBJ2-5|TRBV12-3/TRBV12-4|-
CASSLGGEETQYF
TGTGCCAGCAGTTTAGGCGGGGAAGAGACCCAGTACTTC
>-|TRBJ2-1|TRBV11-3|-
CASSDRLSRYNEQFF
TGTGCCAGCAGCGACAGGCTCTCGAGATACAATGAGCAGTTCTTC
>TRBD2|TRBJ2-7|TRBV10-3|-
CAIRAGTSGGPSSYEQYF
TGTGCCATCAGAGCCGGGACTAGCGGGGGGCCGAGCTCCTACGAGCAGTACTTC
>-|TRBJ1-1|TRBV20-1|-
CRANAGAFF
TGCAGGGCCAATGCGGGGGCTTTCTTT
>TRBD2|TRBJ2-7|TRBV11-2|-
CASSSSPGGGAGYEQYF
TGTGCCAGCAGCTCTTCCCCCGGCGGGGGGGCCGGATACGAGCAGTACTTC
>TRBD1|TRBJ1-1|TRBV3-1/TRBV3-2|-
CASSHLPTGVTEAFF
TGTGCCAGCAGCCACCTACCCACAGGGGTGACTGAAGCTTTCTTT
>TRBD1|TRBJ2-7|TRBV4-1|-
CASSQDLSTGGSYEQYF
TGCGCCAGCAGCCAAGATTTGTCGACAGGGGGCTCCTACGAGCAGTACTTC
>-|TRBJ2-3|TRBV5-1|-
CASSLDRPSTDTQYF
TGCGCCAGCAGCTTGGACAGGCCGAGCACAGATACGCAGTATTTT
>-|TRBJ1-2|TRBV24-1|-
CATSDALSPGGGYTF
TGTGCCACCAGTGATGCTCTAAGTCCGGGTGGTGGCTACACCTTC